A selection of T cell receptor beta chains follows, all from one sample in a study of OX40 agonist ivuxolimab in advanced cancers. Clones were read by immunoSEQ multiplex PCR, and TCRdb kept only the in-frame ones, dropping some. Among tens of thousands of clones listed, roughly 84% were seen once. Sequences were derived from CD4+ or CD8+ T cells sorted from blood, sampled in a trial of the OX40 agonist ivuxolimab. The receptors were sampled from an adult with an advanced solid tumor such as melanoma, head and neck, liver or kidney cancer. The CDR3 runs from the conserved cysteine through the conserved F or W. Each record gives: V gene, J gene, D gene, CDR3 protein. D genes are given only for firm matches.

>TRBV5-1|TRBJ2-4|TRBD1
CARKGQGADIQYF
>TRBV14|TRBJ1-5|TRBD1
CASSQDPQGPDQPQHF
>TRBV7-9|TRBJ2-7|TRBD1
CASSLGTGAGEQYF
>TRBV11-2|TRBJ2-1|-
CASSRTSGSYNEQFF
>TRBV11-2|TRBJ2-5|TRBD1
CASSLDHRGPWETQYF
>TRBV9|TRBJ2-3|-
CASSGGHRDTQYF
>TRBV5-6|TRBJ2-7|TRBD1
CASSPTGGSYEQYF
>TRBV4-3|TRBJ2-5|-
CASSHEQGQETQYF
>TRBV6-6|TRBJ2-7|-
CASSYFGPSYEQYF
>TRBV6-5|TRBJ2-3|-
CASSPVDITDTQYF
>TRBV7-8|TRBJ2-7|-
CASSLDVLEQYF
>TRBV7-2|TRBJ2-1|-
CASSLDAPKPLRDEQFF
>TRBV7-9|TRBJ2-1|-
CASSLAGSYNEQFF
>TRBV18|TRBJ2-7|TRBD2
CASSELAGRTYEQYF
>TRBV18|TRBJ1-5|-
CASSPGDQPQHF
>TRBV2|TRBJ2-5|-
CASSEWGYEETQYF
>TRBV27|TRBJ2-2|TRBD2
CASRPSGGFNTGELFF
>TRBV7-6|TRBJ2-3|TRBD2
CASSSGGGTDTQYF
>TRBV27|TRBJ2-7|-
CASRPLTLAYEQYF
>TRBV28|TRBJ2-7|TRBD1
CASSFGPPPGQRQYF
>TRBV23-1|TRBJ2-1|-
CASRMVICWGRSEQFF
>TRBV2|TRBJ1-2|-
CASSEGRKPNYGYTF
>TRBV27|TRBJ2-3|TRBD2
CASSLSGRGGADTQYF
>TRBV5-6|TRBJ2-7|-
CASSIQIYEQYF
>TRBV11-2|TRBJ1-1|-
CASRSWGDTEAFF
>TRBV7-2|TRBJ2-3|TRBD2
CASSLGLAGGSGTDTQYF
>TRBV5-1|TRBJ2-1|-
CASSLVGYEQFF
>TRBV4-3|TRBJ2-4|-
CASSQDLENIQYF
>TRBV20-1|TRBJ1-6|-
CSALGRFALHF
>TRBV27|TRBJ2-7|TRBD2
CASSLSSGYEQYF
>TRBV5-6|TRBJ2-6|-
CASSFPDGANVLTF
>TRBV6-1|TRBJ1-2|TRBD1
CASSVLDRGFDYGYTF
>TRBV7-1|TRBJ1-1|-
CASSQFLTEAFF
>TRBV19|TRBJ1-1|TRBD1
CASRKQGARTEAFF
>TRBV7-8|TRBJ2-7|-
CASSGGDNQPYEQYF
>TRBV19|TRBJ1-1|-
CASSFKRREIWDTEAFF
>TRBV7-9|TRBJ2-5|-
CASSQDIWETQYF
>TRBV13|TRBJ2-7|-
CASSLGQGPSYEQYF
>TRBV7-9|TRBJ2-7|-
CASSYRDLLGEQYF
>TRBV5-4|TRBJ2-5|TRBD1
CASSLDRTGGAETQYF
>TRBV10-1|TRBJ2-3|-
CASSPPGLETDTQYF
>TRBV4-1|TRBJ2-1|-
CASSLRGGNEQFF
>TRBV10-3|TRBJ1-4|-
CAISEGGRRDEKLFF
>TRBV6-5|TRBJ1-1|-
CASSFQSNTEAFF
>TRBV7-9|TRBJ2-4|-
CASSLAGAGMLANIQYF
>TRBV5-8|TRBJ1-1|TRBD1
CASSHRQGPVLPF
>TRBV11-3|TRBJ2-2|-
CASSLSYGELFF
>TRBV7-6|TRBJ1-1|-
CASSLVIRNTEAFF
>TRBV10-3|TRBJ1-4|-
CAISESDEKLFF
>TRBV2|TRBJ2-7|-
CASRGLSSYEQYF
>TRBV27|TRBJ2-3|-
CASSFFSTDTQYF
>TRBV4-3|TRBJ2-1|-
CASSPSSTSYNEQFF
>TRBV21-1|TRBJ2-1|-
CASSKEGGSYNEQFF
>TRBV28|TRBJ2-7|-
CASIGYRTSYEQYF
>TRBV15|TRBJ2-7|-
CATSRDAEGAYEQYF
>TRBV5-6|TRBJ1-2|-
CASSLPPGFRGGYTF
>TRBV6-5|TRBJ2-5|TRBD2
CASSYVPSGRGETQYF
>TRBV27|TRBJ1-2|TRBD1
CASSPTLGQGADGYTF
>TRBV5-4|TRBJ1-3|TRBD1
CASTLGQGAGNTIYF